One sample yielded the 29 T cell receptor beta chains listed below, sequenced in a study of CD8+ T cells in alopecia areata. RNA extraction was followed by reverse transcription into cDNA, which acted as the sequencing template. Measured with immunoSEQ multiplex PCR; TCRdb has only the in-frame clones, and not every one. The table lists about 180,000 clones, about 63% of them singletons. Sequencing was performed on CD4+ T cells sorted from blood, taken at week 0. These TCRs come from a human donor with alopecia areata.

This clone was picked up a small number of times. The chain has TRBV5-1 and TRBJ2-5; TRBD2 matches at 13 bases. The CDR3 sequence is 16 residues long. Germline V gene data show CDR1 as SGHRS and CDR2 as YFSETQ. V trimming: 4 bases; J trimming: 6 bases; junction bases outside the gene matches: 9. The CDR3 here is CASSAPGTSGEKTQYF. The CDR3 DNA reads as TGCGCCAGCAGCGCGCCCGGGACTAGCGGGGAGAAGACCCAGTACTTC. The variable domain in full, completed from reference TRBV5-1 and TRBJ2-5, reads KAGVTQTPRYLIKTRGQQVTLSCSPISGHRSVSWYQQTPGQGLQFLFEYFSETQRNKGNFPGRFSGRQFSNSRSEMNVSTLELGDSALYLCASSAPGTSGEKTQYFGPGTRLLVL.

The V and J genes are TRBV19 and TRBJ1-5; D is uncertain. In germline, CDR1 is LNHDA, CDR2 SQIVND (reference sequence). The germline V and J ends were trimmed by 0 bases and 2 bases, with 8 bases remaining between them. This CDR3 region has 15 residues. The CDR3 DNA follows: TGTGCCAGTAGTATAGATTCGGGTGGCAATCAGCCCCAGCATTTT. It is translated as CASSIDSGGNQPQHF.

This clone appeared a few times. Other DNA sequences from this sample encode an identical CDR3 as well. The chain is built from TRBV30 and TRBJ1-1; no clear D. Looked up from germline, CDR1 is GTSNPN and CDR2 is SVGIG (reference sequence). The germline V and J ends were trimmed by 0 bases and 4 bases, with 3 bases remaining between them. The CDR3 is 11 amino acids. CDR3 residues: CAWSVLTEAFF. The DNA of the CDR3 is TGTGCCTGGAGTGTCCTCACTGAAGCTTTCTTT.

J is TRBJ1-1 and V is TRBV29-1; TRBD1 matches 7 bases. Germline CDR1 is SQVTM and CDR2 is ANQGSEA. J gave up 0 bases and V 4 bases, and 8 bases lay outside the gene matches. The CDR3 is 15 residues long. CDR3 region: CSVVELTGMNTEAFF. The CDR3 nucleotides are TGCAGCGTTGTGGAGCTGACAGGGATGAACACTGAAGCTTTCTTT.

This clone was seen more than once but under ten times. Different DNA sequences within this sample yield the same CDR3. V is TRBV30 and J is TRBJ2-5; unclear D gene. The CDR3 is 11 residues long. V was pared by 3 bases and J by 4 bases, with 6 bases between. Looked up from germline, CDR1 is GTSNPN and CDR2 is SVGIG (reference sequence). The CDR3 reads CAWRVGETQYF. In nucleotides, the CDR3 is TGTGCCTGGAGGGTCGGAGAGACCCAGTACTTC. The whole variable domain, remainder taken from reference TRBV30 and TRBJ2-5, is SQTIHQWPATLVQPVGSPLSLECTVEGTSNPNLYWYRQAAGRGLQLLFYSVGIGQISSEVPQNLSASRPQDRQFILSSKKLLLSDSGFYLCAWRVGETQYFGPGTRLLVL.

This chain joins TRBV9 and TRBJ2-1, with a weak D call TRBD1 (6 bases). This CDR3 comprises 15 residues. V was cut by 4 bases and J by 7 bases, with 18 bases left in between. The germline gives CDR1 SGDLS, CDR2 YYNGEE. Written as DNA, the CDR3 is TGTGCCAGCAGCCCACGCGCACAGGGAGTTAATGAGCAGTTCTTC. It is translated as CASSPRAQGVNEQFF.

The chain carries TRBV5-1 and TRBJ1-6, with D tentatively TRBD1 (6 bases). The CDR3 consists of 15 residues. Germline V lookup: CDR1 SGHRS, CDR2 YFSETQ. Trimming removed 2 bases from V and 2 bases from J, with 8 bases in between. The CDR3 is CASSFQGTYNSPLHF. CDR3 bases: TGCGCCAGCAGCTTTCAGGGGACCTATAATTCACCCCTCCACTTT.

The chain employs TRBV27 and TRBJ2-1; the match to TRBD2 covers 7 bases. Germline lookup yields CDR1 MNHEY and CDR2 SMNVEV (reference sequence). The ends lost 9 bases at V and 8 bases at J; junction bases unmatched: 13. The CDR3 is made up of 14 amino acids. This CDR3 is CASSPERDQHEQFF. The CDR3 region has the DNA TGTGCCAGTTCTCCTGAGCGGGATCAGCATGAGCAGTTCTTC.

This clone was counted a few times. The V call is TRBV7-8, the J call TRBJ2-5; maybe TRBD2 (6 bases). The germline V gene encodes CDR1 SGHVS and CDR2 FQNEAQ. CDR3 length: 15 residues. V was clipped by 5 bases and J by 2 bases, with 15 bases between them. CDR3 bases: TGTGCCAGCAGCAAAAACAAGGGAGGACAAGAGACCCAGTACTTC. Protein product: CASSKNKGGQETQYF.

The gene calls are TRBV6-6 and TRBJ1-2, with D hard to call. This CDR3 has 15 residues. Trimming left V 7 bases short and J 2 bases short, with 17 bases between. Germline values: CDR1 MNHNY, CDR2 SVGAGI (reference sequence). The CDR3 sequence is CASKGGSDLNYGYTF. CDR3 in DNA: TGTGCCAGCAAAGGTGGCAGCGACTTAAACTATGGCTACACCTTC.

The chain has TRBV27 and TRBJ2-7, with 7 bases aligning to TRBD1. The V gene end was trimmed by 6 bases and the J gene end by 4 bases; junction bases not matched to a gene: 9. Germline loops: CDR1 MNHEY, CDR2 SMNVEV (reference sequence). This CDR3 contains 14 residues. The CDR3, as DNA: TGTGCCAGCAGGCGTAGACAGGGCAGGTACGAGCAGTACTTC. Translated: CASRRRQGRYEQYF.

This clone occurred a few times. Here the CDR3 reads CSVALHQDSYEQYF. The DNA of the CDR3 is TGCAGCGTTGCTCTCCACCAGGATTCCTACGAGCAGTACTTC. The gene calls are TRBV29-1 and TRBJ2-7, with D unresolved. The CDR3 contains 14 residues. Trimming pared 4 bases from V and 1 base from J, leaving 14 bases between. Looked up from germline, CDR1 is SQVTM and CDR2 is ANQGSEA.

In this sample, this clone turned up a few times. The CDR3 is CASSYGTDYGYTF. In DNA, the CDR3 is TGTGCCAGCAGTTATGGGACAGACTATGGCTACACCTTC. V gene TRBV6-6 combines with J gene TRBJ1-2; 7 bases are a match to TRBD1. The CDR3 length is 13 residues. V was pared by 3 bases and J by 3 bases, with 1 base of the junction left unmatched. Per germline, CDR1 MNHNY and CDR2 SVGAGI (reference sequence).

The chain uses TRBV9 and TRBJ2-3; 11 bases agree with TRBD2. Germline V CDR1 and CDR2: SGDLS, YYNGEE. Trimming at V came to 2 bases and at J to 5 bases, leaving 4 bases not matched to a gene. The CDR3 is 15 residues long. CDR3 bases: TGTGCCAGCAGCGTTAGCGGGGGGGCCCAAGATACGCAGTATTTT. Translated: CASSVSGGAQDTQYF.

The genes are TRBV23-1 and TRBJ2-1; D unresolved. TRBV23-1 counts as an open reading frame of uncertain function. Between the trimmed V and J ends, which lost 1 base and 4 bases, there was a span of 29 bases. The CDR3 consists of 21 residues. This CDR3 reads CASSQFSRNPARLKMYNEQFF. CDR3 sequence (DNA): TGCGCCAGCAGTCAATTTAGTCGCAATCCCGCCAGGCTGAAAATGTACAATGAGCAGTTCTTC.

This chain uses TRBV4-1 with TRBJ2-2; possibly TRBD2 for D (5 bases). This CDR3 is built from 14 residues. Trimming removed 4 bases at V and 6 bases at J, with 12 bases between. CDR1 is MGHRA, CDR2 YSYEKL, per germline. CDR3 amino acids: CASSRPTRSGELFF. In DNA, the CDR3 is TGCGCCAGCAGCCGACCCACTAGGTCCGGGGAGCTGTTTTTT.

V and J are TRBV30 and TRBJ1-1; tentative D call: TRBD1 (5 bases). Germline assignment: CDR1 GTSNPN and CDR2 SVGIG (reference sequence). This CDR3 is 13 amino acids long. The V end was cut by 4 bases, the J end by 1 base, with 10 bases between. The CDR3 DNA reads as TGTGCCTGGACAGGGTATACGAACACTGAAGCTTTCTTT. Translating gives CAWTGYTNTEAFF.

This chain joins TRBV28 and TRBJ2-1; 9 positions agree with TRBD2. Looked up from germline, CDR1 is MDHEN and CDR2 is SYDVKM. The CDR3 has 15 residues. The trim removed 2 bases at V and 3 bases at J, leaving 2 bases unmatched. CDR3 nucleotides: TGTGCCAGCAGTTTAAGCGGGGGGTTCTACAATGAGCAGTTCTTC. It translates to CASSLSGGFYNEQFF.

The CDR3 nucleotides are TGCGCCAGCAGCCACGTCGCGTATAATTCACCCCTCCACTTT. Translating gives CASSHVAYNSPLHF. The gene calls are TRBV4-1 and TRBJ1-6; D is ambiguous. The CDR3 totals 14 residues. Trimming removed 3 bases at V and 4 bases at J, with 7 bases between. CDR1 MGHRA and CDR2 YSYEKL come from the germline V gene.

This clone was observed many times. J is TRBJ2-5 and V is TRBV2, with D unclear. V lost 6 bases, J lost 5 bases, and 10 bases lay in between. The CDR3 length is 12 residues. Germline V lookup: CDR1 SNHLY, CDR2 FYNNEI. The CDR3 sequence is CASRLAWETQYF. CDR3 coding DNA: TGTGCCAGCAGGTTAGCCTGGGAGACCCAGTACTTC.

In its sample, this clone was seen once. V gene TRBV30 combines with J gene TRBJ2-5; D may match TRBD1 or TRBD2 (5 bases each). V was clipped by 0 bases and J by 4 bases, with 15 bases between them. Germline CDR1 and CDR2: GTSNPN and SVGIG (reference sequence). The CDR3 is 15 amino acids. The CDR3: CAWSVGLRGAETQYF. The DNA for the CDR3 is TGTGCCTGGAGTGTAGGTTTGAGGGGCGCAGAGACCCAGTACTTC.

This clone was found a few times. The V and J genes are TRBV9 and TRBJ1-2; D remains ambiguous. Germline CDR1 SGDLS, CDR2 YYNGEE. Trimming stripped 3 bases from V and 5 bases from J, with 14 bases between. This CDR3 is built from 14 residues. The CDR3 DNA reads TGTGCCAGCAGCGCCCCCCCGAAAGGTTATGGCTACACCTTC. Protein sequence: CASSAPPKGYGYTF.

The J gene is TRBJ2-5, the V gene TRBV30; D unresolved. V lost 1 base, J lost 1 base, and 7 bases lay in between. CDR1 GTSNPN and CDR2 SVGIG come from the germline V gene (reference sequence). The CDR3 covers 13 residues. The CDR3 DNA sequence: TGTGCCTGGAGTGCATCTAGCCAAGAGACCCAGTACTTC. It codes for CAWSASSQETQYF.

The chain recombines TRBV5-1 with TRBJ2-5; a weak D match, TRBD1 (6 bases). CDR3 length equals 15 residues. Germline lookup yields CDR1 SGHRS and CDR2 YFSETQ. V was clipped by 2 bases and J by 0 bases, with 11 bases between them. The CDR3 DNA follows: TGCGCCAGCAGCTTACAGGGCCACTACCAAGAGACCCAGTACTTC. Amino acid sequence: CASSLQGHYQETQYF.

In its sample, this clone was seen once. The chain recombines TRBV15 with TRBJ1-6; D is unclear. The CDR3 totals 14 residues. Per germline, CDR1 LNHNV and CDR2 YYDKDF (reference sequence). With 1 base removed from V and 9 bases from J, the gap between germline ends came to 10 bases. The CDR3 DNA is TGTGCCACCAGCAGAGGATACGAGGGTTCACCCCTCCACTTT. Encoded protein: CATSRGYEGSPLHF. The whole variable domain, remainder taken from reference TRBV15 and TRBJ1-6, is DAMVIQNPRYQVTQFGKPVTLSCSQTLNHNVMYWYQQKSSQAPKLLFHYYDKDFNNEADTPDNFQSRRPNTSFCFLDIRSPGLGDTAMYLCATSRGYEGSPLHFGNGTRLTVT.

This clone has a handful of counts. V usage is TRBV2 and J usage is TRBJ1-2; D is perhaps TRBD1 (6 bases). CDR3 length: 13 residues. Germline loops: CDR1 SNHLY, CDR2 FYNNEI. Trimming left V 1 base short and J 8 bases short, with 11 bases between. CDR3 in amino acids: CASSEDPGGGYTF. In DNA form, the CDR3 reads TGTGCCAGCAGTGAAGACCCCGGGGGCGGCTACACCTTC.

This clone appeared once. The chain uses TRBV11-2 and TRBJ1-2; D may be TRBD1 (5 bases). This CDR3 has 13 residues. Deletions cut 3 bases from V and 3 bases from J, with 8 bases between. The germline V gene has CDR1 SGHAT and CDR2 FQNNGV. The CDR3 protein is CASSLSRDYGYTF. The CDR3, as DNA: TGTGCCAGCAGCTTGTCCAGGGACTATGGCTACACCTTC.

The V call is TRBV7-2, the J call TRBJ1-5; D uncertain. The V end lost 1 base, the J end lost 5 bases, and 6 bases lay between the germline ends. Germline CDR1 is SGHTA and CDR2 is FQGNSA. CDR3 length: 13 amino acids. The chain's CDR3 is CASSLEFYQPQHF. In nucleotides, the CDR3 is TGTGCCAGCAGCTTAGAGTTTTATCAGCCCCAGCATTTT.

This clone has only a few counts. This chain uses TRBV30 with TRBJ1-2; D is unresolved. This CDR3 spans 15 amino acids. The V gene lost 0 bases and the J gene lost 4 bases, with 15 bases spanning the gap. Per the germline V gene, CDR1 is GTSNPN and CDR2 is SVGIG (reference sequence). CDR3: CAWSVNPLISYGYTF. CDR3 DNA: TGTGCCTGGAGTGTTAACCCGTTGATATCCTATGGCTACACCTTC.